This T cell receptor (beta chain) is from a study of Ad26.COV2.S vaccination and SARS-CoV-2 variants (dated by TCRdb to the early 2020s). Background on the whole study: Vaccine-arm donors came from COV1001, a multicentre, randomized, double-blind, placebo-controlled phase I-IIa trial of Ad26.COV2.S in healthy adults. Ad26.COV2.S was given intramuscularly at 5x10^10 or 1x10^11 viral particles, as a single shot or as two shots 56 days apart. Sequencing of the TCRbeta repertoire served to evaluate the specificity and breadth of SARS-CoV-2-reactive T cell receptors following Ad26.COV2.S vaccination. A total of approximately 30 samples were included in the TCR-sequenced set, comprising 19 Ad26.COV2.S vaccine recipients, 5 placebo recipients and 8 SARS-CoV-2 convalescent individuals. Participants in the trial were split at random into five groups of five each, receiving low-dose or high-dose Ad26.COV2.S once or twice, or else placebo on both occasions. Throughout the experiments and outcome assessment, investigators stayed blinded to trial group allocation. Paper-wide results and their limitations: Spike-specific TCR breadth was higher in Ad26.COV2.S recipients than in placebo recipients (P = 0.0014). Vaccine and placebo recipients had similar non-spike TCR breadth, a finding consistent with the vaccine containing only spike. According to the authors, total T cell responses may have been underestimated by the TCR breadth and depth analyses. Substantial breadth of spike-specific CD8+ and CD4+ T cell responses was reported after vaccination. The study lacked the statistical power to compare responses across vaccine doses or regimens.

The treatment or condition label here, explained by the study, means: some 19 received Ad26.COV2.S at low or high dose, single or two shots; several received placebo; per-sample allocation not given. For vaccine and placebo recipients, the sequenced repertoires came from samples collected on day 63 after the first injection. Cohort 1b enrolled 25 to 30 adults aged 18-55 years at a single site in Boston, USA, between 29 July and 7 August 2020. As a vaccine, Ad26.COV2.S was a replication-incompetent adenovirus type 26 vector that expressed a prefusion-stabilized SARS-CoV-2 spike protein derived from the original Wuhan strain. Comments on this clone: The target of this receptor is not known. Base qualities are not at hand, and no much larger clone is one base apart.

The immunoSEQ Assay was used to sequence TCRbeta CDR3 regions. After extraction, genomic DNA underwent amplification by bias-controlled multiplex PCR, followed by high-throughput sequencing. Per the source publication's procedure: To quantify the absolute abundance of every unique TCRbeta CDR3 region, sequences were collapsed and filtered. T cell fraction was estimated by normalization of TCRbeta template counts to usable DNA, with usable DNA being measured through amplification of reference genes present in all nucleated cells. Repertoire TCRs were annotated as SARS-CoV-2-specific by exact matching of V gene, CDR3 amino acid sequence and J gene to a known reactive TCR set. The reference SARS-CoV-2 TCR set was obtained from MIRA and was filtered for enrichment in COVID-19-positive ImmuneCODE repertoires, whereby public or cross-reactive TCRs were removed. Using the MIRA antigens, annotated TCRs were further analysed by specific ORF or by position within an ORF. Breadth was defined as annotated unique rearrangements over total unique productive rearrangements; depth was the summed frequency of those rearrangements. Group comparisons of TCR breadth used two-sided Wilcoxon rank-sum tests. The clones in this table, taken by TCRdb from immuneACCESS, are in-frame only. Not every clone is retained; where verified, under half of the shortfall comes from an unresolved V gene, and the cause of the rest is unknown. V and J calls and clone size come straight from that table; D and trimming were deduced from the DNA. The sample has roughly 700,000 clones on record, about 89% of them singletons. The top ten constitute approximately 1.5% of the sample.

The specimen was peripheral blood, collected in a trial of Ad26.COV2.S vaccine versus placebo. This receptor was identified in a person between 18 and 65 years old who received the Ad26.COV2.S COVID-19 vaccine or a placebo.

This receptor carries the CDR3 CASSIVGVQAHGYTF. The nucleotides read TGTGCCAGTAGTATAGTGGGGGTACAGGCACATGGCTACACCTTC. The rearrangement joined TRBV19 to TRBJ1-2; TRBD1 might be the D gene, on 5 matching bases. V is reduced by 1 base and J by 6 bases, leaving a spacing of 15 bases between them. The CDR3 measures 15 amino acids from cysteine to phenylalanine. The DNA shown is the 45-base CDR3, in frame from base 1. The germline V gene (reference sequence) provides CDR1 LNHDA and CDR2 SQIVND.